The source of this TCR beta chain is a study of T cells after yellow fever vaccination. V lost 0 bases and J lost 5, with 8 bases in between. This CDR3 has 13 residues. TCRdb itself ran the 5' RACE reads through MiXCR, one entry per CDR3 protein. This repertoire shows around 300,000 distinct CDR3 sequences, around 4.3% found once; its top ten account for roughly 19%. This clonotype was observed many times. This chain connects TRBV12-3 or TRBV12-4 to TRBJ2-7; D unresolved. This specimen was PBMCs, taken 15 days after the yellow fever booster vaccination. The receptor's source is a man younger than 35 who received the YFV17D yellow fever vaccine. This CDR3 is CASSLAEEHEQYV. In DNA form, the CDR3 reads TGTGCCAGCAGTTTAGCGGAAGAGCACGAGCAGTACGTC.